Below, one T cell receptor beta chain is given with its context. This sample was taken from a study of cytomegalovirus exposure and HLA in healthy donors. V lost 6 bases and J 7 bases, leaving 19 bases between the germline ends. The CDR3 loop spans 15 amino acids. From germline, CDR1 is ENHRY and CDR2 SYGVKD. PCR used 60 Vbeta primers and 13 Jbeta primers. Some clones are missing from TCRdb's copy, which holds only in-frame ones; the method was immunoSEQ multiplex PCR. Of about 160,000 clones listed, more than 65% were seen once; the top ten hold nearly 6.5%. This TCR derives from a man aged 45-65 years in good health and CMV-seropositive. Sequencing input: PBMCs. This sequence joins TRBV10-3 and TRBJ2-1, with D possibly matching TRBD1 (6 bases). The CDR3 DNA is TGTGCCATCAGCGACTTGACGGGTAGGGGGAATGAGCAGTTCTTC. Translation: CAISDLTGRGNEQFF.